This entry lists 13 T cell receptor beta chains sequenced from one sample in a study of T cell responses to AZD1222 COVID-19 vaccine. Only in-frame clones appear in the TCRdb table, and some are missing; sequencing was by immunoSEQ multiplex PCR. The repertoire includes some 180,000 clones, roughly 92% of them detected once, and 1.5% to 2% sits in the top ten. The material sequenced was peripheral blood, taken 28 days after the second AZD1222 dose. The origin of the receptors is an adult who received the AZD1222 COVID-19 vaccine.

This sequence joins TRBV2 and TRBJ2-1; 14 bases align to TRBD2. The CDR3 extends over 14 amino acids. CDR1 and CDR2 (germline): SNHLY, FYNNEI. V dropped 5 bases and J dropped 10; count of bases not matched to a gene: 4. CDR3 coding DNA: TGTGCCAGCAGTCTGACTAGCGGGAGGGGGGAGCAGTTCTTC. This gives the protein CASSLTSGRGEQFF.

This rearrangement joins TRBV5-1 to TRBJ1-6; D is perhaps TRBD1 (5 bases). Between the trimmed V and J ends, which lost 1 base and 6 bases, there was a span of 11 bases. The CDR3 consists of 15 residues. Germline CDR1 is SGHRS and CDR2 is YFSETQ. CDR3 coding DNA: TGCGCCAGCAGCTTGTCCGGGGGGGTTAATTCACCCCTCCACTTT. This codes for CASSLSGGVNSPLHF.

V usage is TRBV3-1 (or the pseudogene TRBV3-2) and J usage is TRBJ2-1; 10 nucleotides line up with TRBD2. From germline, CDR1 is LGHDT and CDR2 YNNKEL (reference sequence). The CDR3 runs 14 residues. The trim removed 6 bases at V and 6 bases at J, leaving 5 bases unmatched. The DNA for the CDR3 is TGTGCCAGCAGGGCACTAGCGGGGCCCAATGAGCAGTTCTTC. Translating it yields CASRALAGPNEQFF.

The rearrangement links TRBV11-3 to TRBJ2-3; no clear D gene. This CDR3 spans 15 amino acids. Germline V lookup: CDR1 SGHNT, CDR2 YENEEA. The germline V and J ends were trimmed by 1 base and 1 base, with 9 bases remaining between them. CDR3 nucleotides: TGTGCCAGCAGCTTAGTCGGCGGAGGCACAGATACGCAGTATTTT. This translates into CASSLVGGGTDTQYF. Based on the CDR3 plus reference TRBV11-3 and TRBJ2-3, the full variable domain is EAGVVQSPRYKIIEKKQPVAFWCNPISGHNTLYWYLQNLGQGPELLIRYENEEAVDDSQLPKDRFSAERLKGVDSTLKIQPAELGDSAVYLCASSLVGGGTDTQYFGPGTRLTVL.

The rearrangement joins TRBV4-1 to TRBJ1-2; TRBD1 matches 7 bases. The CDR3 extends over 16 amino acids. Germline V lookup: CDR1 MGHRA, CDR2 YSYEKL. The V segment lost 2 bases and the J segment 7 bases; nucleotides outside the gene matches: 13. This CDR3 reads CASSQTSTRGSGGYTF. DNA of the CDR3: TGCGCCAGCAGCCAAACTTCCACCAGGGGGAGTGGTGGCTACACCTTC.

The chain joins TRBV6-6 to TRBJ1-1; 7 positions agree with TRBD1. CDR1 is MNHNY and CDR2 is SVGAGI in the germline V gene (reference sequence). The CDR3 is 14 residues long. Trimming removed 5 bases from V and 0 bases from J; junction bases left unmatched: 3. The CDR3 loop reads CASSRQGVNTEAFF. The CDR3 nucleotides are TGTGCCAGCAGTCGACAGGGAGTGAACACTGAAGCTTTCTTT.

The chain combines TRBV5-1 with TRBJ1-6; TRBD1 matches 9 bases. CDR1 and CDR2 from the germline V gene are SGHRS and YFSETQ. This CDR3 contains 16 residues. The V and J ends lost 4 bases and 5 bases, in that order; junction bases with no gene match: 7. The CDR3 sequence is CASSPGQGSHNSPLHF. The CDR3 region has the DNA TGCGCCAGCAGCCCAGGACAGGGGTCTCATAATTCACCCCTCCACTTT.

This chain links TRBV2 with TRBJ2-5, with a weak D call TRBD2 (6 bases). The length of the CDR3 is 15 residues. V lost 8 bases and J lost 5, with 21 bases in between. Germline loops: CDR1 SNHLY, CDR2 FYNNEI. In DNA form, the CDR3 reads TGTGCCAGCGGACGGAGGGGCCATTTGGGGGAGACCCAGTACTTC. Amino acid sequence: CASGRRGHLGETQYF.

The V gene is TRBV6-5, the J gene TRBJ2-2, with 9 bases matching TRBD1. Trimming took 6 bases from V and 5 from J; bases not matched to a gene: 4. The CDR3 length is 14 residues. Germline CDR1 and CDR2: MNHEY and SVGAGI. CDR3 residues: CASRQGAWTGELFF. Written as DNA, the CDR3 is TGTGCCAGCAGACAGGGGGCGTGGACCGGGGAGCTGTTTTTT.

The chain carries TRBV30 and TRBJ1-6; tentatively, D is TRBD1 (5 bases). The germline CDR1 and CDR2 sequences are GTSNPN and SVGIG (reference sequence). There are 17 residues in the CDR3. V was clipped by 0 bases and J by 6 bases, with 18 bases between them. CDR3 in amino acids: CAWSVGRERGFNSPLHF. The CDR3 DNA is TGTGCCTGGAGTGTAGGTCGGGAGAGGGGATTTAATTCACCCCTCCACTTT.

J is TRBJ2-2 and V is TRBV3-1 (or the pseudogene TRBV3-2); the D gene is possibly TRBD1 (5 bases). Trimming shortened V by 2 bases and J by 6 bases, and 13 bases separated the two germline ends. The CDR3 is 15 amino acids. The germline gives CDR1 LGHDT, CDR2 YNNKEL (reference sequence). The CDR3 DNA sequence: TGTGCCAGCAGCCAATCAGGGCGTAACCCCGGGGAGCTGTTTTTT. It yields the protein CASSQSGRNPGELFF.

The chain has TRBV6-2 or TRBV6-3 and TRBJ1-2; TRBD1 matches at 11 bases. CDR1 and CDR2 from the germline V gene are MNHEY and SVGEGT. The CDR3 runs to 18 residues. The junction had 19 bases not matched to a gene; V was cut back by 6 bases and J by 7 bases. The CDR3 nucleotides are TGTGCCAGCAGCCGCGGAGGGACAGGGGGAATTAGAGCGCGTGGCTACACCTTC. This encodes CASSRGGTGGIRARGYTF.

The gene calls are TRBV7-9 and TRBJ2-2, with 8 bases lining up with TRBD1. The CDR3 loop spans 18 amino acids. Germline loops: CDR1 SEHNR, CDR2 FQNEAQ (reference sequence). With V trimmed by 5 bases and J by 4 bases, 15 bases remained unmatched. The CDR3 sequence is CASSDRGVSYRATGELFF. In DNA, the CDR3 is TGTGCCAGCAGCGACAGGGGCGTTTCCTACCGGGCCACCGGGGAGCTGTTTTTT.